The text below deals with one TCR beta chain. The germline V and J ends were trimmed by 5 bases and 1 base, with 16 bases remaining between them. This CDR3 region has 15 residues. Germline V gene sequence: CDR1 SGDLS, CDR2 YYNGEE. This record comes from a study of graft-versus-host responses after intestinal transplantation. Only in-frame clones appear in the TCRdb table, and some are missing; sequencing was by immunoSEQ multiplex PCR. The data show some 10,000 clones, with nearly 95% seen just once and approximately 16% held by the top ten. The chain links TRBV9 to TRBJ2-7; D is possibly TRBD1 (5 bases). Sample: bone marrow, taken around 520 days after intestinal transplantation. This TCR came from a human patient who received an intestinal transplant, so some T cells may come from the graft donor. CDR3 coding DNA: TGTGCCAGCAGTTTACGAGACAGCCTTTCCTACGAGCAGTACTTC. This translates into CASSLRDSLSYEQYF.